Presented here are 32 T cell receptor beta chains from one specimen sequenced in a study of cytomegalovirus exposure and HLA in healthy donors. 60 Vbeta and 13 Jbeta primers were used in PCR. Using immunoSEQ multiplex PCR, the repertoire was profiled, and TCRdb retains in-frame clones only, with some absent. The data show 100,000 to 140,000 clones, around three quarters seen once. Input material: PBMCs. The receptors were sampled from a male donor in good health and CMV-seronegative.

The chain employs TRBV19 and TRBJ1-1; D not resolved. Trimming shortened V by 4 bases and J by 3 bases, and 9 bases separated the two germline ends. The CDR3 extends over 13 amino acids. Germline V gene sequence: CDR1 LNHDA, CDR2 SQIVND (reference sequence). The CDR3 loop reads CASSSRQDTEAFF. The CDR3 DNA reads TGTGCCAGTAGTAGCCGACAAGACACTGAAGCTTTCTTT.

The chain links TRBV6-1 to TRBJ2-7; 8 bases are a match to TRBD2. The junction had 11 bases not matched to a gene; V was cut back by 4 bases and J by 6 bases. Germline CDR1 and CDR2: MNHNS and SASEGT. The CDR3 consists of 15 residues. CDR3 nucleotides: TGTGCCAGCAGTGGATACGGGACTAGTTCGGGCGAGCAGTACTTC. Protein: CASSGYGTSSGEQYF.

This clone was observed a single time. This chain uses TRBV19 with TRBJ1-1, with 9 bases lining up with TRBD1. The CDR3 consists of 14 residues. Trimming removed 6 bases from V and 1 base from J; junction bases left unmatched: 3. The germline gives CDR1 LNHDA, CDR2 SQIVND (reference sequence). CDR3 in amino acids: CASSRDRENTEAFF. Here the CDR3 DNA reads TGTGCCAGTAGCAGGGACAGGGAGAACACTGAAGCTTTCTTT. Full variable domain (missing parts from reference TRBV19 and TRBJ1-1): DGGITQSPKYLFRKEGQNVTLSCEQNLNHDAMYWYRQDPGQGLRLIYYSQIVNDFQKGDIAEGYSVSREKKESFPLTVTSAQKNPTAFYLCASSRDRENTEAFFGQGTRLTVV.

This clone was recorded a few times. V is TRBV6-6 and J is TRBJ1-3, with TRBD1 as a possible D gene (6 bases). The ends were cut back, 2 bases at V and 0 bases at J, with 8 bases in the middle. Looked up from germline, CDR1 is MNHNY and CDR2 is SVGAGI (reference sequence). This CDR3 has 15 amino acids. In nucleotides, the CDR3 is TGTGCCAGCAGTTACGACAGGAGCTCTGGAAACACCATATATTTT. It codes for CASSYDRSSGNTIYF.

The chain joins TRBV27 to TRBJ2-1; TRBD2 agrees at 9 bases. Germline V lookup: CDR1 MNHEY, CDR2 SMNVEV (reference sequence). Germline trimming cut 6 bases from V and 3 bases from J; bases unmatched to any gene: 3. The CDR3 covers 14 residues. The chain's CDR3 is CASRSSGSYNEQFF. In nucleotides, the CDR3 is TGTGCCAGCAGGAGTAGCGGGAGCTACAATGAGCAGTTCTTC.

V is TRBV5-1 and J is TRBJ2-7, with TRBD1 identical over 9 bases. J lost 5 bases, V lost 0 bases, and 9 bases had no gene match. This CDR3 has 16 residues. Germline loops: CDR1 SGHRS, CDR2 YFSETQ. The CDR3 sequence is CASSLAPGQGIHEQYF. The CDR3 DNA sequence: TGCGCCAGCAGCTTGGCACCGGGACAGGGTATCCACGAGCAGTACTTC.

The chain couples TRBV2 to TRBJ2-3; the match to TRBD2 covers 10 bases. V dropped 9 bases and J dropped 4; count of bases not matched to a gene: 7. CDR3 length: 14 amino acids. The germline CDR1 and CDR2 sequences are SNHLY and FYNNEI. The CDR3 region has the DNA TGTGCCAGTGTTAGCGGGAGGAGTTCAGATACGCAGTATTTT. Translated, it gives CASVSGRSSDTQYF.

The genes are TRBV7-8 and TRBJ2-3; D is undetermined. Trimming removed 4 bases at V and 0 bases at J, with 17 bases between. There are 17 residues in the CDR3. Germline-derived CDR1 and CDR2 are SGHVS and FQNEAQ. CDR3 loop: CASSSLYTTLSTDTQYF. CDR3 DNA sequence: TGTGCCAGCAGCTCCCTTTACACTACTCTTAGCACAGATACGCAGTATTTT.

CDR3 loop: CASSLGLAYEQYF. Written as DNA, the CDR3 is TGTGCCAGCAGCTTAGGTTTGGCATACGAGCAGTACTTC. The rearrangement links TRBV11-2 to TRBJ2-7; D is unresolved. This CDR3 has 13 amino acids. Germline V gives CDR1 SGHAT, CDR2 FQNNGV. Trimming removed 1 base from V and 4 bases from J, with 8 bases in between. Together with reference TRBV11-2 and TRBJ2-7, the CDR3 gives the full variable domain: EAGVAQSPRYKIIEKRQSVAFWCNPISGHATLYWYQQILGQGPKLLIQFQNNGVVDDSQLPKDRFSAERLKGVDSTLKIQPAKLEDSAVYLCASSLGLAYEQYFGPGTRLTVT.

This clone ranks as large. This chain joins TRBV6-1 and TRBJ2-5, with D maybe TRBD1 (6 bases). The CDR3 loop spans 16 amino acids. The germline CDR1 and CDR2 sequences are MNHNS and SASEGT. V lost 2 bases and J 4 bases, leaving 17 bases between the germline ends. This CDR3 reads CASSESTGIGAETQYF. The DNA of the CDR3 is TGTGCCAGCAGTGAATCCACAGGGATCGGAGCAGAGACCCAGTACTTC.

The chain carries TRBV11-3 and TRBJ2-7; possible D gene TRBD2, 6 bases. Trimming took off 1 base at V and 2 bases at J, with 9 bases between the two ends. CDR1 and CDR2 (germline): SGHNT, YENEEA. The CDR3 length is 14 residues. The CDR3 sequence is CASSLGGGPYEQYF. DNA for the CDR3: TGTGCCAGCAGCTTAGGGGGAGGCCCCTACGAGCAGTACTTC.

The chain links TRBV7-9 to TRBJ2-5; 9 nucleotides match TRBD2. The length of the CDR3 is 14 residues. V lost 4 bases, J lost 4 bases, and 4 bases stayed unmatched. Germline V CDR1 and CDR2: SEHNR, FQNEAQ (reference sequence). CDR3 residues: CASSSNSGRETQYF. The DNA of the CDR3 is TGTGCCAGCAGCTCGAATAGCGGGAGAGAGACCCAGTACTTC.

The rearrangement links TRBV7-9 to TRBJ2-3, with a tentative D call TRBD1 (5 bases). Germline CDR1 and CDR2: SEHNR and FQNEAQ (reference sequence). The CDR3 extends over 14 amino acids. Trimming shortened V by 6 bases and J by 5 bases, and 15 bases separated the two germline ends. For the CDR3, the DNA is TGTGCCAGCAGACCAAGGGGTTTGGGAGATACGCAGTATTTT. As protein: CASRPRGLGDTQYF. The full variable domain, with the rest looked up from reference TRBV7-9 and TRBJ2-3, is DTGVSQNPRHKITKRGQNVTFRCDPISEHNRLYWYRQTLGQGPEFLTYFQNEAQLEKSRLLSDRFSAERPKGSFSTLEIQRTEQGDSAMYLCASRPRGLGDTQYFGPGTRLTVL.

V and J are TRBV10-1 and TRBJ2-7; 8 bases line up with TRBD1. V gave up 6 bases and J gave up 5 bases; unmatched junction bases: 6. This CDR3 has 13 residues. The V gene's germline CDR1 is WNHNN and CDR2 SYGVQD (reference sequence). The chain's CDR3 is CASSNDRGDEQYF. The CDR3 region has the DNA TGCGCCAGCAGCAACGACAGGGGTGACGAGCAGTACTTC.

The chain has TRBV28 and TRBJ2-2; possible D gene TRBD1, 5 bases. Germline CDR1 and CDR2: MDHEN and SYDVKM. Between the trimmed V and J ends, which lost 5 bases and 7 bases, there was a span of 20 bases. The CDR3 spans 16 residues. DNA for the CDR3: TGTGCCAGCAGTCCCTGGGGCCTATCTCCTGTCGGGGAGCTGTTTTTT. Protein sequence: CASSPWGLSPVGELFF.

The V gene is TRBV19, the J gene TRBJ2-1, with 9 positions matching TRBD1. The CDR3 covers 14 residues. V lost 6 bases to trimming and J lost 7 bases; unmatched junction nucleotides: 7. The germline CDR1 and CDR2 sequences are LNHDA and SQIVND (reference sequence). The CDR3 DNA reads as TGTGCCAGTAGCTCAGACAGGGGGAGTAATGAGCAGTTCTTC. Amino acid sequence: CASSSDRGSNEQFF.

On this clone: The CDR3 end shows no conserved phenylalanine or tryptophan, and so a read error is likely. The rearrangement uses TRBV5-1 and TRBJ2-7, with TRBD1 as a possible D gene (6 bases). The V end was cut by 4 bases, the J end by 0 bases, with 11 bases between. Germline CDR1 reads SGHRS; CDR2 reads YFSETQ. CDR3 length equals 14 residues. The chain's CDR3 is CASSAGTTSYEQYL. The CDR3 region has the DNA TGCGCCAGCAGCGCCGGGACAACCTCCTACGAGCAGTACCTC.

About this clone itself: An end of the junction does not agree with germline; a read error may underlie this. This chain uses TRBV19 with TRBJ1-1; tentative D call: TRBD1 (6 bases). Germline CDR1 is LNHDA and CDR2 is SQIVND (reference sequence). The CDR3 loop spans 15 amino acids. The CDR3 protein is CASSITRQGNNEAFF. CDR3 nucleotide sequence: TGTGCCAGTAGTATAACCCGTCAGGGGAACAATGAAGCTTTCTTT.

The J gene is TRBJ2-5, the V gene TRBV7-8; 7 bases align to TRBD2. Per the germline V gene, CDR1 is SGHVS and CDR2 is FQNEAQ. The CDR3 loop spans 16 amino acids. Trimming removed 2 bases from V and 2 bases from J; junction bases left unmatched: 8. Written as DNA, the CDR3 is TGTGCCAGCAGCTTAAAGGGGAGGGCTATACAAGAGACCCAGTACTTC. Amino acids: CASSLKGRAIQETQYF.

The chain couples TRBV7-9 to TRBJ2-7; D possibly corresponds to TRBD2 (6 bases). CDR1 and CDR2 (germline): SEHNR, FQNEAQ (reference sequence). The CDR3 extends over 15 amino acids. V shed 1 base and J shed 2 bases, with 12 bases lying between them. Here the CDR3 DNA reads TGTGCCAGCAGCTTAGTGGTAGCGGCCACCTACGAGCAGTACTTC. It yields the protein CASSLVVAATYEQYF.

Of note for this clone: The sample holds other DNA sequences that translate to the same CDR3. The gene calls are TRBV7-9 and TRBJ2-7; 7 bases map to TRBD2. V lost 6 bases to trimming and J lost 5 bases; unmatched junction nucleotides: 13. Per the germline V gene, CDR1 is SEHNR and CDR2 is FQNEAQ (reference sequence). This CDR3 comprises 15 residues. CDR3 residues: CASRFTGGDFNEQYF. The CDR3 nucleotides read TGTGCCAGCAGATTCACTGGGGGGGACTTCAACGAGCAGTACTTC.

V usage is TRBV19 and J usage is TRBJ2-2; 10 bases match TRBD1. The CDR3 runs to 15 residues. Germline CDR1 and CDR2: LNHDA and SQIVND (reference sequence). The V and J ends lost 6 bases and 6 bases, in that order; junction bases with no gene match: 7. The DNA for the CDR3 is TGTGCCAGTAGCACGGGACAGGGGTTCGCCGGGGAGCTGTTTTTT. It encodes CASSTGQGFAGELFF.

The CDR3 loop reads CASSSCSRECYEQYF. In DNA form, the CDR3 reads TGTGCCAGCAGCTCTTGTTCCCGGGAGTGCTACGAGCAGTACTTC. The V call is TRBV7-6, the J call TRBJ2-7; a weak D match, TRBD2 (6 bases). The V gene lost 4 bases and the J gene lost 3 bases, with 16 bases spanning the gap. CDR1 and CDR2 (germline): SGHVS, FNYEAQ. CDR3 size: 15 residues.

This rearrangement joins TRBV9 to TRBJ1-2, with 7 positions matching TRBD1. Germline V gives CDR1 SGDLS, CDR2 YYNGEE. Trimming removed 3 bases from V and 0 bases from J; junction bases left unmatched: 8. The CDR3 has 16 residues. CDR3 sequence reads: CASSAQQGLANYGYTF. The CDR3 DNA is TGTGCCAGCAGCGCCCAACAGGGGCTAGCTAACTATGGCTACACCTTC.

A single count supports this clone. The chain is built from TRBV7-9 and TRBJ2-2, with a possible D match to TRBD2 (6 bases). The CDR3 is 16 amino acids. From germline, CDR1 is SEHNR and CDR2 FQNEAQ (reference sequence). V lost 3 bases to trimming and J lost 4 bases, with 15 bases between them. The CDR3 sequence is CASSFDGSVGTGELFF. CDR3 in DNA: TGTGCCAGCAGCTTTGACGGGAGCGTTGGCACCGGGGAGCTGTTTTTT.

The V call is TRBV2, the J call TRBJ1-4, with D perhaps matching TRBD1 (6 bases). V was pared by 5 bases and J by 3 bases, with 13 bases between. In germline, CDR1 is SNHLY, CDR2 FYNNEI. This CDR3 region has 15 residues. CDR3 amino acids: CASSNTGTPNEKLFF. In nucleotides, the CDR3 is TGTGCCAGCAGTAATACCGGGACACCTAATGAAAAACTGTTTTTT.

This sequence joins TRBV4-1 and TRBJ1-1, with D perhaps matching TRBD1 (5 bases). The CDR3 covers 14 residues. In germline, CDR1 is MGHRA, CDR2 YSYEKL. Deletions cut 1 base from V and 8 bases from J, with 14 bases between. The CDR3 coding sequence is TGCGCCAGCAGCCAAGTGAAACAGGTTAGGGAAGCTTTCTTT. Translating it yields CASSQVKQVREAFF.

The J gene is TRBJ2-7, the V gene TRBV18; D ambiguous. The CDR3 totals 15 residues. V was clipped by 1 base and J by 0 bases, with 10 bases between them. In germline, CDR1 is KGHSH, CDR2 LQKENI. Here the CDR3 DNA reads TGTGCCAGCTCACCACTAGGCGGAAACTCCTACGAGCAGTACTTC. This gives the protein CASSPLGGNSYEQYF.

The rearrangement links TRBV10-1 to TRBJ2-2; D unclear. This CDR3 region has 14 residues. CDR1 and CDR2 from the germline V gene are WNHNN and SYGVQD (reference sequence). V lost 8 bases and J lost 0, with 10 bases in between. The CDR3 DNA is TGCGCCAGCCGAGACACACCGAACACCGGGGAGCTGTTTTTT. Residues: CASRDTPNTGELFF.

This chain joins TRBV5-4 and TRBJ2-7, with 13 positions matching TRBD2. Trimming at V came to 0 bases and at J to 4 bases, leaving 4 bases not matched to a gene. This CDR3 is built from 16 residues. CDR1 is SGHNT and CDR2 is YYREEE in the germline V gene (reference sequence). In DNA, the CDR3 is TGTGCCAGCAGCTTGGCCCGGACTAGCGGGGGATACGAGCAGTACTTC. This sequence encodes CASSLARTSGGYEQYF.

The rearrangement joins TRBV6-4 to TRBJ2-1, with 8 bases lining up with TRBD1. The trim removed 8 bases at V and 0 bases at J, leaving 6 bases unmatched. Germline-derived CDR1 and CDR2 are MRHNA and SNTAGT. The CDR3 extends over 15 amino acids. CDR3 region: CASSTGTGSYNEQFF. The CDR3 nucleotides read TGTGCCAGCTCGACCGGGACAGGCTCCTACAATGAGCAGTTCTTC.

The chain combines TRBV9 with TRBJ2-2; TRBD2 matches at 15 bases. V lost 3 bases, J lost 1 base, and 4 bases stayed unmatched. CDR3 length equals 18 residues. Germline V gene data show CDR1 as SGDLS and CDR2 as YYNGEE. CDR3 in DNA: TGTGCCAGCAGCGCGCAGGGACTAGCGGGAGGGAACACCGGGGAGCTGTTTTTT. Its protein product is CASSAQGLAGGNTGELFF. The full variable domain, completed using reference TRBV9 and TRBJ2-2, is DSGVTQTPKHLITATGQRVTLRCSPRSGDLSVYWYQQSLDQGLQFLIQYYNGEERAKGNILERFSAQQFPDLHSELNLSSLELGDSALYFCASSAQGLAGGNTGELFFGEGSRLTVL.